This T cell receptor beta chain derives from a study of blood T cell repertoires in COVID-19. This CDR3 has 12 residues. Per germline, CDR1 SGHDT and CDR2 YYEEEE. Trimming took 4 bases from V and 5 from J, leaving 9 bases between them. Only in-frame clones appear in the TCRdb table, and some are missing; sequencing was by immunoSEQ multiplex PCR. The table records 200,000 to 250,000 clones, 70% to 90% of them present only once. Cohort assignment relied on participant-reported clinical history. Sequencing was done on a sample of PBMCs or T cells enriched from blood (not recorded which). The chain links TRBV5-6 to TRBJ1-2; D ambiguous. The source is a woman aged 40-49 years with acute COVID-19. The CDR3 loop is CASSKTGYGYTF. CDR3 DNA sequence: TGTGCCAGCAGCAAAACGGGTTATGGCTACACCTTC.